The 7 T cell receptor beta chains below were found in one sample sequenced in a study of T cell responses to AZD1222 COVID-19 vaccine. The protocol was immunoSEQ multiplex PCR, while the TCRdb copy is restricted to in-frame clones and leaves out a portion. The sample yields around 120,000 clones, around 89% seen once. The sequencing used peripheral blood, collected on day 0 of MenACWY control vaccination. These receptors were collected from an adult in good health.

The rearrangement uses TRBV19 and TRBJ2-7, with no clear D. The CDR3 totals 14 residues. The V gene's germline CDR1 is LNHDA and CDR2 SQIVND (reference sequence). Trimming took 3 bases from V and 6 from J, leaving 15 bases between them. The CDR3 coding sequence is TGTGCCAGTAGTATCCAGGATTCGAAAGCCGAGCAGTACTTC. Translated, it gives CASSIQDSKAEQYF.

The rearrangement uses TRBV5-4 and TRBJ1-4, with TRBD1 identical over 8 bases. J lost 7 bases, V lost 2 bases, and 4 bases had no gene match. The germline CDR1 and CDR2 sequences are SGHNT and YYREEE (reference sequence). The CDR3 spans 14 residues. The CDR3 sequence: CASSFRGPGEKLFF. DNA of the CDR3: TGTGCCAGCAGCTTCAGGGGGCCGGGTGAAAAACTGTTTTTT.

J is TRBJ2-5 and V is TRBV29-1; 9 bases are a match to TRBD1. The CDR3 length is 15 residues. Trimming took 8 bases from V and 5 from J; bases not matched to a gene: 15. CDR1 and CDR2 from the germline V gene are SQVTM and ANQGSEA. CDR3 protein: CSLLSLQGARETQYF. The CDR3, as DNA: TGCAGCCTACTGTCGCTACAGGGGGCGCGGGAGACCCAGTACTTC.

The chain joins TRBV25-1 to TRBJ2-7; either TRBD1 or TRBD2 may fit D (5 bases each). Trimming took off 4 bases at V and 7 bases at J, with 23 bases between the two ends. This CDR3 contains 16 residues. Germline CDR1 reads MGHDK; CDR2 reads SYGVNS. CDR3 nucleotides: TGTGCCAGCAGTGGGAATTGGAGGACACGGCGTTTGGAGCAGTACTTC. Protein: CASSGNWRTRRLEQYF.

This chain connects TRBV4-1 to TRBJ2-6; D unclear. Germline V lookup: CDR1 MGHRA, CDR2 YSYEKL. The CDR3 loop spans 16 amino acids. Trimming removed 6 bases from V and 4 bases from J, with 16 bases in between. CDR3 loop: CASRSDPALGANVLTF. The DNA of the CDR3 is TGCGCCAGCAGGTCGGACCCCGCGTTAGGGGCCAACGTCCTGACTTTC.

This chain connects TRBV2 to TRBJ2-7, with D perhaps matching TRBD1 (5 bases). CDR1 is SNHLY and CDR2 is FYNNEI in the germline V gene. The CDR3 runs to 15 residues. V was pared by 2 bases and J by 9 bases, with 20 bases between. As DNA, the CDR3 is TGTGCCAGCAGTGAAATTGGAGTCAGGGAAAAAGGGCAGTACTTC. It specifies CASSEIGVREKGQYF.

The V and J genes are TRBV6-2 or TRBV6-3 and TRBJ1-1; D remains unclear. The germline CDR1 and CDR2 sequences are MNHEY and SVGEGT. Trimming stripped 6 bases from V and 0 bases from J, with 17 bases between. The CDR3 runs to 16 residues. CDR3 coding DNA: TGTGCCAGCAGCAGCTCCAAATGGGAGATGAACACTGAAGCTTTCTTT. Its protein is CASSSSKWEMNTEAFF.